This T cell receptor beta chain was sequenced for a study of shared clonotypes between healthy human individuals. Across the study: Each donor's CD4 naive and CD4 memory cells filled three plates apiece, CD8 naive two, and CD8 memory one.

Every immunoSEQ plate was one replicate of a subset's evenly spread DNA. Profiled with immunoSEQ multiplex PCR; TCRdb holds only in-frame clones, not every one. The sample includes about 2.1 million clones, around 93% of them seen just once. Looked up from germline, CDR1 is MNHEY and CDR2 is SVGAGI. The CDR3 region is 8 residues in length, termini included. About this clone: Its antigen is not identified. Here the CDR3 omits its conserved ending phenylalanine or tryptophan, so a read error is the likely source. The DNA is omitted, as the CDR3 cannot be located on it reliably, and the CDR3 follows TCRdb's listing.

General observations from the study: When naive CD4 clonotypes were compared across four donors, approximately 5% were shared.

Naive CD8 cells lacked CD45RO, underwent positive selection for CCR7 and left out terminally differentiated effector memory CD45RA+ cells. This sequence joins TRBV6-5 and TRBJ1-5; TRBD1, the D gene given by the table, was not confirmed from the DNA. The sequencing sample was made of naive CD8+ T cells from PBMCs. The TCR sequence derives from a man between 18 and 29 years old in good health. Some clones in this sample may be carry-over from other donors' samples. CDR3: CASREDRP.